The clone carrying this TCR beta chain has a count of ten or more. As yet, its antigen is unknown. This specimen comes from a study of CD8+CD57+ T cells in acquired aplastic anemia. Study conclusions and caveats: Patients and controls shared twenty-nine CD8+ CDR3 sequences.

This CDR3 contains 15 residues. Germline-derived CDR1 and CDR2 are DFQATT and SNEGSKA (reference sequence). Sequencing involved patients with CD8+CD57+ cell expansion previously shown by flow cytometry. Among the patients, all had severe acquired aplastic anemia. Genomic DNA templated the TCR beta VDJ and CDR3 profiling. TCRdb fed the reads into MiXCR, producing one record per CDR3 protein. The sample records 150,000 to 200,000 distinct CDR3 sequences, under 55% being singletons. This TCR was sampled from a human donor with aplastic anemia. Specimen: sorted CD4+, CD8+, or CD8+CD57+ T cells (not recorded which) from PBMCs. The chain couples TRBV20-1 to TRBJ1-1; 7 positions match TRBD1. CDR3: CSGQGDISPHTEAFF. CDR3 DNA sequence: TGCAGCGGCCAGGGGGACATCAGCCCCCACACTGAAGCTTTCTTT.